The entry below gives a single TCR beta chain sequence along with its context. Its antigen is not known. This record belongs to a study of beta chain features in type 1 diabetes. About the research overall: Similarity in age, gender and cell yields was seen between patients and healthy donors.

The CDR3 loop spans 14 amino acids. Germline V CDR1 and CDR2: SGHTA, FQGTGA. With 6 bases clipped from V and 5 bases from J, the junction kept 2 bases outside the gene matches. Expressed TCRB transcripts got sequenced, as all isolated RNA was reverse transcribed. Measured with immunoSEQ multiplex PCR; TCRdb has only the in-frame clones, and not every one. This sample yields hundreds of thousands of clones, of which approximately 10% are seen a single time; over 0.015% belongs to the top ten. Study-level points and caveats: In all four CD4+ subsets, TCRB CDR3 length was significantly, moderately reduced in type 1 diabetes.

One heparinised blood draw averaging approximately 120 mL was given by each donor. The specimen sequenced was naive CD4+ T cells from blood. The chain links TRBV7-3 to TRBJ2-1; 12 nucleotides align to TRBD2. The TCR sequence derives from a woman in her twenties or thirties in good health. CDR3 bases: TGTGCCAGCAGACTAGCGGGAGGACACAATGAGCAGTTCTTC. This gives the protein CASRLAGGHNEQFF.